The subject of this entry is one T cell receptor (beta chain). TCRdb re-analysed the 5' RACE reads in MiXCR, keeping a single row per CDR3 protein. The sample lists approximately 550,000 distinct CDR3 sequences, 20% to 25% occurring once. These data originate in a study of identical twins. Trimming removed 2 bases from V and 6 bases from J, with 9 bases in between. The CDR3 runs to 12 residues. Per germline, CDR1 SGHKS and CDR2 YYEKEE (reference sequence). The data also belong to a second study, concerning yellow fever vaccine responses in identical twins.

This TCR derives from a woman aged 18-30 years in good health. V usage is TRBV5-5 and J usage is TRBJ2-7; D gene unclear. Sample: CD4+ T cells sorted from blood. In DNA, the CDR3 is TGTGCCAGCAGCTTTGTGCTTGGCGAGCAGTACTTC. Its translation: CASSFVLGEQYF.